Below, 27 T cell receptor beta chains from the same sample are listed, as sequenced in a study of OX40 agonist ivuxolimab in advanced cancers. Using immunoSEQ multiplex PCR, the repertoire was profiled, and TCRdb retains in-frame clones only, with some absent. The repertoire holds approximately 68,000 clones, with more than 85% as singletons. The sample was CD4+ or CD8+ T cells sorted from blood, taken in a trial of the OX40 agonist ivuxolimab. The receptors originated from an adult with an advanced solid tumor such as melanoma, head and neck, liver or kidney cancer.

This chain links TRBV5-4 with TRBJ2-5; D tentatively reads TRBD1 or TRBD2 (5 bases each). This CDR3 comprises 15 residues. The V and J ends lost 0 bases and 1 base respectively, with 10 bases between them. Germline CDR1 reads SGHNT; CDR2 reads YYREEE (reference sequence). The CDR3 region is CASSLVPGTQETQYF. The CDR3 region has the DNA TGTGCCAGCAGCTTGGTGCCGGGGACCCAAGAGACCCAGTACTTC.

V is TRBV27 and J is TRBJ1-6; D gene uncertain. The germline CDR1 and CDR2 sequences are MNHEY and SMNVEV (reference sequence). The CDR3 has 13 residues. Trimming left V 3 bases short and J 6 bases short, with 6 bases between. CDR3: CASSFRGNSPLHF. In DNA form, the CDR3 reads TGTGCCAGCAGTTTTCGGGGTAATTCACCCCTCCACTTT.

This chain links TRBV6-1 with TRBJ2-3; D is perhaps TRBD1 or TRBD2 (5 bases each). V lost 6 bases to trimming and J lost 5 bases, with 15 bases between them. The CDR3 loop spans 14 amino acids. Germline CDR1 MNHNS, CDR2 SASEGT. The CDR3 DNA is TGTGCCAGCAGAGCGGACTGGGGCCGAGATACGCAGTATTTT. Its protein product is CASRADWGRDTQYF.

V usage is TRBV19 and J usage is TRBJ1-5; D gene uncertain. V was pared by 3 bases and J by 0 bases, with 6 bases between. This CDR3 comprises 14 residues. Germline V lookup: CDR1 LNHDA, CDR2 SQIVND (reference sequence). The CDR3 reads CASSMDGSNQPQHF. The DNA of the CDR3 is TGTGCCAGTAGTATGGACGGTAGCAATCAGCCCCAGCATTTT.

The rearrangement uses TRBV21-1 and TRBJ2-3; TRBD2 is the table's D call and was not checked against the DNA. TRBV21-1 represents a pseudogene. The CDR3 length is 15 residues. CDR3: CASQTSGELTDTQYF. In DNA, the CDR3 is TGTGCCAGCCAGACTAGCGGTGAACTAACAGATACGCAGTATTTT.

This chain connects TRBV25-1 to TRBJ2-7; D assignment may be TRBD1 or TRBD2 (5 bases each). Germline lookup yields CDR1 MGHDK and CDR2 SYGVNS. This CDR3 region has 14 residues. V lost 8 bases and J lost 1, with 15 bases in between. CDR3 sequence reads: CASFVGESSYEQYF. CDR3 sequence (DNA): TGTGCCAGCTTCGTGGGGGAGTCTTCCTACGAGCAGTACTTC.

The chain has TRBV18 and TRBJ2-1; D is possibly TRBD1 or TRBD2 (5 bases each). Germline CDR1 and CDR2: KGHSH and LQKENI. The CDR3 covers 14 residues. V was trimmed by 3 bases and J by 8 bases, leaving 14 bases between them. CDR3 DNA sequence: TGTGCCAGCTCACCGACGAAGAGGGGAGATGAGCAGTTCTTC. Translation gives CASSPTKRGDEQFF.

The gene calls are TRBV2 and TRBJ2-7; 7 nucleotides match TRBD1. Germline assignment: CDR1 SNHLY and CDR2 FYNNEI. The CDR3 loop spans 12 amino acids. The J segment lost 3 bases and the V segment lost 6 bases, leaving 2 bases of the junction unmatched. The CDR3 bases are TGTGCCAGCAGGGGGACAGTCTACGAGCAGTACTTC. Amino acids: CASRGTVYEQYF.

The chain has TRBV7-8 and TRBJ2-3; 14 nucleotides line up with TRBD2. The CDR3 runs 14 residues. Trimming took 6 bases from V and 13 from J; bases not matched to a gene: 9. Germline V lookup: CDR1 SGHVS, CDR2 FQNEAQ. Here the CDR3 DNA reads TGTGCCAGCAGGACTAGCGGGGGGGCGCAAGACGAGTATTTT. Its translation is CASRTSGGAQDEYF.

The table lists this clone with a count of one. The genes are TRBV14 and TRBJ1-1; 7 bases are a match to TRBD1. CDR3 size: 13 residues. Trimming at V came to 4 bases and at J to 8 bases, leaving 7 bases not matched to a gene. The V gene's germline CDR1 is SGHDN and CDR2 FVKESK. This chain's CDR3 is CASSPTGIREAFF. Here the CDR3 DNA reads TGTGCCAGCAGCCCGACAGGGATTAGGGAAGCTTTCTTT.

The chain has TRBV6-5 and TRBJ1-1; possible D gene TRBD1, 5 bases. This CDR3 has 14 residues. V was trimmed by 6 bases and J by 6 bases, leaving 17 bases between them. Germline V CDR1 and CDR2: MNHEY, SVGAGI. CDR3 bases: TGTGCCAGCAGAAATAACGGGGGAAGGGCTGAAGCTTTCTTT. Translated, it gives CASRNNGGRAEAFF.

This chain joins TRBV6-1 and TRBJ2-3; D call uncertain. Germline lookup yields CDR1 MNHNS and CDR2 SASEGT. The CDR3 loop spans 12 amino acids. V was cut by 1 base and J by 3 bases, with 2 bases left in between. The CDR3 coding sequence is TGTGCCAGCAGTGAAGTGACAGATACGCAGTATTTT. This gives the protein CASSEVTDTQYF.

The rearrangement links TRBV6-6 to TRBJ1-4; no firm D call. V was clipped by 4 bases and J by 2 bases, with 2 bases between them. The CDR3 consists of 12 residues. Per germline, CDR1 MNHNY and CDR2 SVGAGI (reference sequence). The DNA of the CDR3 is TGTGCCAGCAGTTCCACTAATGAAAAACTGTTTTTT. It is translated as CASSSTNEKLFF.

The chain recombines TRBV15 with TRBJ2-5, with D hard to call. V gave up 0 bases and J gave up 5 bases, with 7 bases separating them. The CDR3 is 13 residues long. Looked up from germline, CDR1 is LNHNV and CDR2 is YYDKDF (reference sequence). The CDR3 here is CATSRDIEETQYF. In DNA form, the CDR3 reads TGTGCCACCAGCAGAGATATAGAGGAGACCCAGTACTTC.

The sample holds one count of this clone. The CDR3 sequence is CASSQTGDYEQYF. CDR3 DNA: TGTGCCAGCAGCCAGACAGGGGACTACGAGCAGTACTTC. This sequence joins TRBV5-6 and TRBJ2-7; 8 bases agree with TRBD1. Germline-derived CDR1 and CDR2 are SGHDT and YYEEEE. The CDR3 is 13 amino acids. With V trimmed by 4 bases and J by 3 bases, 3 bases remained unmatched. Full variable domain (missing parts from reference TRBV5-6 and TRBJ2-7): DAGVTQSPTHLIKTRGQQVTLRCSPKSGHDTVSWYQQALGQGPQFIFQYYEEEERQRGNFPDRFSGHQFPNYSSELNVNALLLGDSALYLCASSQTGDYEQYFGPGTRLTVT.

This clone has only one observation. V is TRBV28 and J is TRBJ2-2; 16 positions agree with TRBD2. The J segment lost 9 bases and the V segment lost 6 bases, leaving 13 bases of the junction unmatched. Germline V lookup: CDR1 MDHEN, CDR2 SYDVKM. CDR3 length: 18 amino acids. The CDR3: CASSLTPGTSGRERELFF. The DNA for the CDR3 is TGTGCCAGCAGCCTTACCCCCGGGACTAGCGGGAGGGAAAGGGAGCTGTTTTTT.

A single count supports this clone. The V call is TRBV6-1, the J call TRBJ2-5, with a weak D call TRBD2 (5 bases). This CDR3 is 15 amino acids long. Germline V gene data show CDR1 as MNHNS and CDR2 as SASEGT. V lost 8 bases, J lost 5 bases, and 21 bases lay in between. In DNA form, the CDR3 reads TGTGCCAGCTTGGCTAACCTAAGGACGGGGGAGACCCAGTACTTC. Its protein product is CASLANLRTGETQYF.

The V and J genes are TRBV5-4 and TRBJ1-1; 8 bases line up with TRBD1. With 4 bases clipped from V and 4 bases from J, the junction kept 9 bases outside the gene matches. The CDR3 totals 15 residues. Germline V lookup: CDR1 SGHNT, CDR2 YYREEE (reference sequence). Written as DNA, the CDR3 is TGTGCCAGCAGCAAACCGACAGGGGACCTCACTGAAGCTTTCTTT. It encodes CASSKPTGDLTEAFF. The full variable domain, with the rest looked up from reference TRBV5-4 and TRBJ1-1, is ETGVTQSPTHLIKTRGQQVTLRCSSQSGHNTVSWYQQALGQGPQFIFQYYREEENGRGNFPPRFSGLQFPNYSSELNVNALELDDSALYLCASSKPTGDLTEAFFGQGTRLTVV.

In its sample, this clone was seen a few times. The same CDR3 is also encoded by other DNA sequences in this sample. J is TRBJ1-5 and V is TRBV6-5; maybe TRBD1 (5 bases). V shed 5 bases and J shed 5 bases, with 10 bases lying between them. The CDR3 sequence is 13 residues long. Germline values: CDR1 MNHEY, CDR2 SVGAGI. The CDR3, as DNA: TGTGCCAGCAGTCGGGGCAGGGATCAGCCCCAGCATTTT. Protein sequence: CASSRGRDQPQHF.

This chain joins TRBV9 and TRBJ2-5; 8 nucleotides match TRBD2. This CDR3 has 14 residues. Germline CDR1 SGDLS, CDR2 YYNGEE. Trimming removed 0 bases from V and 9 bases from J; junction bases left unmatched: 7. CDR3 in amino acids: CASSVGDGGGPQYF. CDR3 nucleotides: TGTGCCAGCAGCGTAGGAGACGGGGGGGGGCCCCAGTACTTC.

The chain links TRBV25-1 to TRBJ2-1, with TRBD1 matching 8 bases. Germline V gives CDR1 MGHDK, CDR2 SYGVNS. This CDR3 is 15 amino acids long. Trimming at V came to 2 bases and at J to 10 bases, leaving 10 bases not matched to a gene. The CDR3 DNA follows: TGTGCCAGCAGTGAACAGGGGGCAAGGGTGGGGGAGCAGTTCTTC. Its translation is CASSEQGARVGEQFF.

V usage is TRBV2 and J usage is TRBJ1-5; D call uncertain. Germline loops: CDR1 SNHLY, CDR2 FYNNEI. The CDR3 loop spans 13 amino acids. Trimming removed 6 bases at V and 0 bases at J, with 6 bases between. This CDR3 reads CASSKGSNQPQHF. Written as DNA, the CDR3 is TGTGCCAGCAGCAAGGGTAGCAATCAGCCCCAGCATTTT.

J is TRBJ2-6 and V is TRBV5-1; no definite D call. Germline CDR1 and CDR2: SGHRS and YFSETQ. Trimming removed 2 bases from V and 2 bases from J, with 11 bases in between. The CDR3 is 16 residues long. The CDR3 DNA reads as TGCGCCAGCAGCTTAGTCCCCCGCGCTGGGGCCAACGTCCTGACTTTC. This sequence encodes CASSLVPRAGANVLTF.

V usage is TRBV5-1 and J usage is TRBJ1-3; D is uncertain. Looked up from germline, CDR1 is SGHRS and CDR2 is YFSETQ. The V end was cut by 0 bases, the J end by 0 bases, with 10 bases between. The CDR3 extends over 16 amino acids. CDR3 loop: CASSLVSSSSGNTIYF. CDR3 DNA: TGCGCCAGCAGCTTGGTTTCCAGCAGCTCTGGAAACACCATATATTTT. Drawing the rest from reference TRBV5-1 and TRBJ1-3, the complete variable domain is KAGVTQTPRYLIKTRGQQVTLSCSPISGHRSVSWYQQTPGQGLQFLFEYFSETQRNKGNFPGRFSGRQFSNSRSEMNVSTLELGDSALYLCASSLVSSSSGNTIYFGEGSWLTVV.

This chain joins TRBV10-1 and TRBJ2-5, with D possibly being TRBD2 (7 bases). Trimming stripped 6 bases from V and 5 bases from J, with 13 bases between. Germline V gene lookup returns CDR1 WNHNN and CDR2 SYGVQD (reference sequence). This CDR3 contains 13 residues. The CDR3 region is CASSRGASETQYF. The CDR3 DNA reads as TGCGCCAGCAGCCGGGGGGCCTCGGAGACCCAGTACTTC.

The chain joins TRBV30 to TRBJ2-7, with D possibly being TRBD2 (6 bases). Trimming removed 0 bases from V and 6 bases from J, with 12 bases in between. Germline V gives CDR1 GTSNPN, CDR2 SVGIG (reference sequence). CDR3 size: 13 residues. CDR3 DNA sequence: TGTGCCTGGAGTGTCGCAGGAGGGGCCGAGCAGTACTTC. Translation gives CAWSVAGGAEQYF. Drawing the rest from reference TRBV30 and TRBJ2-7, the complete variable domain is SQTIHQWPATLVQPVGSPLSLECTVEGTSNPNLYWYRQAAGRGLQLLFYSVGIGQISSEVPQNLSASRPQDRQFILSSKKLLLSDSGFYLCAWSVAGGAEQYFGPGTRLTVT.

V and J are TRBV27 and TRBJ2-5; perhaps TRBD2 as D (5 bases). CDR1 is MNHEY and CDR2 is SMNVEV in the germline V gene (reference sequence). V lost 7 bases to trimming and J lost 1 base, with 10 bases between them. The CDR3 is 13 amino acids. CDR3 sequence reads: CASKVGLQETQYF. The CDR3 coding sequence is TGTGCCAGCAAGGTAGGACTCCAAGAGACCCAGTACTTC.